The clone carrying this T cell receptor (beta chain) showed up many times. Its antigen is still unknown. TCRdb recomputed calls from the RACE reads with MiXCR, one row per CDR3 protein. The sample contains tens of thousands of distinct CDR3 sequences, roughly 11% of which appear only once. The time point is: pre-sensitization, week 0. Treatment of the sample: therapeutic diphenylcyclopropenone sensitization with weekly scalp DPC. Patches went on only after blood had been drawn each time. Trimming cost V 4 bases and J 3 bases, with 4 bases left between them. The CDR3 spans 11 residues. This specimen comes from a study of human T cells and chemical hapten exposure. Whole-study context: Diphenylcyclopropenone was applied weekly to patients' scalps across the roughly 24-week study.

Study findings and constraints: A positive correlation with patch test score was shown by PT1 expanded TCR counts. Expanded TCR sets contained significantly more large CDR3 similarity clusters than controls.

The starting material was whole blood, obtained in connection with sensitization to the hapten diphenylcyclopropenone (DPC). This receptor was obtained from a woman aged 45-59 years with alopecia areata. Some clones in this sample may be carry-over from other donors' samples. The V and J genes are TRBV12-3 or TRBV12-4 and TRBJ2-7, with D unresolved. The CDR3 sequence is CASSSGYEQYF. The CDR3 DNA sequence: TGTGCCAGCAGTTCCGGCTACGAGCAGTACTTC.